Detailed here is one T cell receptor beta chain. There is no known antigen for this receptor. Base qualities are missing; no much larger clone stands one base away. This record comes from a study of response to subunit inactivated influenza vaccine (dated by TCRdb to between 2018 and 2020). Study-level background: Deep quantitative profiling of the T cell receptor repertoire was used in the study to follow responses to a trivalent subunit inactivated influenza vaccine.

The method was RT-PCR. Sequenced on an Illumina HiSeq 2500. TCRdb handled the public reads itself, with Q25 trimming in fastp and clone calling in MiXCR, and kept productive beta chains. When rows share a CDR3 protein, they turn into one entry using the most common DNA and genes. In this sample the table shows 590,000 or so distinct CDR3 sequences, approximately 15% of which occur a single time. Of the sample, about 7.4% falls within the top ten clones. What the study reported, not specific to this receptor: The authors proposed that each seasonal influenza vaccination may bring in only a limited number of new T cells.

V loses 3 bases, J loses 3 bases, and the germline ends lie 12 bases apart. For CDR1 and CDR2, the germline V gene (reference sequence) lists DFQATT and SNEGSKA. The CDR3 has 13 amino acids, counting the end cysteine and phenylalanine. The read is trimmed to its CDR3 DNA, 39 bases read in frame from base 1. The TCR was taken from a man in his forties or fifties who received an inactivated influenza vaccine. Donor details come from another sample of the same person, matched by shared clones. The chain joins TRBV20-1 to TRBJ2-7; no D gene is confidently identified. The sample was PBMCs from blood, taken approximately 15 days before vaccination. The sequence in DNA is TGCAGTGCTAGGTTGGGGTCAATCTACGAGCAGTACTTC. This is translated as CSARLGSIYEQYF.